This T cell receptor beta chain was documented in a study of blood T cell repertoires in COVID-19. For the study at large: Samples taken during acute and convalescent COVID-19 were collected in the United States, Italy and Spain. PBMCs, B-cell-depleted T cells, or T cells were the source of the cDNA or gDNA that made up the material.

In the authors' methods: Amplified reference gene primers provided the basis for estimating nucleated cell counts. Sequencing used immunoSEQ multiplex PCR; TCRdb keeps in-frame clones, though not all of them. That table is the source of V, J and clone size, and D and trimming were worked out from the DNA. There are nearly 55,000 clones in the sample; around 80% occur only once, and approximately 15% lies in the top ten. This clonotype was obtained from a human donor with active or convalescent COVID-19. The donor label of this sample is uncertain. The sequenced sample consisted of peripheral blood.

The CDR3 here is CASSVEENEKLFF. The CDR3 nucleotides are TGTGCCAGCAGCGTCGAAGAGAATGAAAAACTGTTTTTT. The chain employs TRBV9 and TRBJ1-4; no clear D. Germline V gene sequence: CDR1 SGDLS, CDR2 YYNGEE. This CDR3 contains 13 residues. V was trimmed by 2 bases and J by 5 bases, leaving 7 bases between them.